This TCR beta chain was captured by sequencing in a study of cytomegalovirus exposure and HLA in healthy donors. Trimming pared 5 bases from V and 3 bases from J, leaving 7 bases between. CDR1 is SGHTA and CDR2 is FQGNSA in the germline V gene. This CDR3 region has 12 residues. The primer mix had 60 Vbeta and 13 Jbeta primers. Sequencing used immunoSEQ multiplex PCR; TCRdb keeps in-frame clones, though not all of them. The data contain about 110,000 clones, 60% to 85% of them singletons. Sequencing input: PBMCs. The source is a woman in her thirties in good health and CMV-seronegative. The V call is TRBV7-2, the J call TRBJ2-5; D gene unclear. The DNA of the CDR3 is TGTGCCAGCAGCACAACTAAAGAGACCCAGTACTTC. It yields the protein CASSTTKETQYF.